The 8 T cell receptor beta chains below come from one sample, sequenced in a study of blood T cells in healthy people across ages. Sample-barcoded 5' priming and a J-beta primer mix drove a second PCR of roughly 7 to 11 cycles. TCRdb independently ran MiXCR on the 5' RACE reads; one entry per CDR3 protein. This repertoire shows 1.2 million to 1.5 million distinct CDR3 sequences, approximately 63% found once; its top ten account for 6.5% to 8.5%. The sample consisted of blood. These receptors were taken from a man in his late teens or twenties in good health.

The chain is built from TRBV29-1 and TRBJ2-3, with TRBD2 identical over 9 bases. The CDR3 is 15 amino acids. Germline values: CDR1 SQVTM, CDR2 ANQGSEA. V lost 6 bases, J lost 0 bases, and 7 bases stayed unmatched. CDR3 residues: CSVTYSGGSTDTQYF. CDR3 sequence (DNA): TGCAGCGTAACGTATAGCGGGGGTAGCACAGATACGCAGTATTTT.

Here the CDR3 reads CASSKQGLSDTQYF. The CDR3 nucleotides read TGCGCCAGCAGCAAGCAGGGGTTGAGCGATACGCAGTATTTT. The chain uses TRBV5-1 and TRBJ2-3, with a tentative D call TRBD1 (6 bases). The length of the CDR3 is 14 residues. Germline CDR1 and CDR2: SGHRS and YFSETQ. Trimming took 4 bases from V and 6 from J, leaving 15 bases between them.

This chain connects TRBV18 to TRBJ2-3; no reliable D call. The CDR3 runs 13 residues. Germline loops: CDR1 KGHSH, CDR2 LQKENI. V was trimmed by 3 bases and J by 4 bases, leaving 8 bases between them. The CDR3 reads CASSPADADTQYF. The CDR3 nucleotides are TGTGCCAGCTCACCCGCGGACGCAGATACGCAGTATTTT.

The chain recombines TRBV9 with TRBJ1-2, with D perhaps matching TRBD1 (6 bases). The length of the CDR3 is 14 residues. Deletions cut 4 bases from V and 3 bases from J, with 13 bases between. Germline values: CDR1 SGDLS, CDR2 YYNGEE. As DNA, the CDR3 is TGTGCCAGCAGCACCCGACAGGCAGACTATGGCTACACCTTC. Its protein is CASSTRQADYGYTF. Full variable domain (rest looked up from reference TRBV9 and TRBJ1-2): DSGVTQTPKHLITATGQRVTLRCSPRSGDLSVYWYQQSLDQGLQFLIQYYNGEERAKGNILERFSAQQFPDLHSELNLSSLELGDSALYFCASSTRQADYGYTFGSGTRLTVV.

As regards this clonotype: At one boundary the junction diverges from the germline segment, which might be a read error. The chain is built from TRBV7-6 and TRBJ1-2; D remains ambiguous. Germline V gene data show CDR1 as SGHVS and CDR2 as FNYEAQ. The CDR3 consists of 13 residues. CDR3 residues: CASSLAREFGYTF. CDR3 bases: TGTGCCAGTAGCTTAGCGCGGGAGTTTGGCTACACCTTC.

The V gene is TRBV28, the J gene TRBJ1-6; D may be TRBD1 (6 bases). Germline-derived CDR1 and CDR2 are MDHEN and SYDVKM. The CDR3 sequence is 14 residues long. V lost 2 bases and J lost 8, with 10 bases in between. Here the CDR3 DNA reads TGTGCCAGCAGTTTAGGACAGAATGATTCACCCCTCCACTTT. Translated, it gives CASSLGQNDSPLHF. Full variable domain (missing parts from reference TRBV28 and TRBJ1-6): DVKVTQSSRYLVKRTGEKVFLECVQDMDHENMFWYRQDPGLGLRLIYFSYDVKMKEKGDIPEGYSVSREKKERFSLILESASTNQTSMYLCASSLGQNDSPLHFGNGTRLTVT.

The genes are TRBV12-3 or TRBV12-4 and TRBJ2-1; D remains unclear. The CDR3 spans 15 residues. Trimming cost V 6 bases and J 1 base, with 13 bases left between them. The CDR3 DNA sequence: TGTGCCAGCAGCCCGACTCTAACATCCTACAATGAGCAGTTCTTC. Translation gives CASSPTLTSYNEQFF.

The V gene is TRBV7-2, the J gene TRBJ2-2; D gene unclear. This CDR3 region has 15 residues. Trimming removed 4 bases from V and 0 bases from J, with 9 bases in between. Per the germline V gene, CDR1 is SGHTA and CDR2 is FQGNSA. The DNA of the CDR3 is TGTGCCAGCAGCTCCACGTACACGAACACCGGGGAGCTGTTTTTT. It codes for CASSSTYTNTGELFF.